The 23 T cell receptor beta chains below all came from one sample that was sequenced in a study of blood T cell repertoires in COVID-19. Some clones are missing from TCRdb's copy, which holds only in-frame ones; the method was immunoSEQ multiplex PCR. The table has about 120,000 clones, approximately 80% seen once; the top ten hold approximately 4%. The sequencing sample was made of peripheral blood. Source of these receptors: a woman of 80 years or more with acute or convalescent COVID-19.

The chain is built from TRBV6-6 and TRBJ1-1; 7 bases map to TRBD1. In germline, CDR1 is MNHNY, CDR2 SVGAGI (reference sequence). The CDR3 contains 13 residues. The junction had 1 base not matched to a gene; V was cut back by 2 bases and J by 4 bases. The DNA for the CDR3 is TGTGCCAGCAGTTACGACAGGGTCACTGAAGCTTTCTTT. This gives the protein CASSYDRVTEAFF.

The table lists this clone with a few counts. The chain uses TRBV6-5 and TRBJ2-7; 9 positions match TRBD1. Germline V gene lookup returns CDR1 MNHEY and CDR2 SVGAGI. V lost 5 bases, J lost 4 bases, and 6 bases stayed unmatched. The CDR3 is made up of 14 amino acids. The DNA for the CDR3 is TGTGCCAGCAGTCCCTACAGGGGGCAATACGAGCAGTACTTC. This codes for CASSPYRGQYEQYF.

This clone has only one observation. The chain combines TRBV27 with TRBJ1-2; 7 nucleotides line up with TRBD1. The CDR3 is made up of 14 amino acids. Germline CDR1 MNHEY, CDR2 SMNVEV (reference sequence). The J segment lost 8 bases and the V segment lost 6 bases, leaving 12 bases of the junction unmatched. Here the CDR3 DNA reads TGTGCCAGCAGCCTCCGACAGGGAATGGGGGGCTACACCTTC. Protein product: CASSLRQGMGGYTF.

This chain uses TRBV25-1 with TRBJ1-6; TRBD1 matches 8 bases. Unmatched junction bases numbered 4, after V lost 6 bases and J lost 6 bases. From germline, CDR1 is MGHDK and CDR2 SYGVNS. The length of the CDR3 is 14 residues. The CDR3 region is CASSGTGGNSPLHF. CDR3 DNA: TGTGCCAGCAGCGGCACAGGGGGTAATTCACCCCTCCACTTT.

The genes are TRBV7-2 and TRBJ2-1, with 8 nucleotides matching TRBD2. The CDR3 has 16 residues. J lost 9 bases, V lost 5 bases, and 15 bases had no gene match. Germline V CDR1 and CDR2: SGHTA, FQGNSA. The CDR3, as DNA: TGTGCCAGCAGCCAGGGGCCGTCAGCGGGAGCGGCTGAGCAGTTCTTC. As protein: CASSQGPSAGAAEQFF.

The rearrangement uses TRBV7-2 and TRBJ2-2; no firm D call. The V end lost 3 bases, the J end lost 5 bases, and 13 bases lay between the germline ends. Germline V gene sequence: CDR1 SGHTA, CDR2 FQGNSA. This CDR3 is 15 amino acids long. The CDR3 sequence is CASSFRGATTGELFF. DNA of the CDR3: TGTGCCAGCAGCTTCCGAGGAGCCACGACCGGGGAGCTGTTTTTT.

Points on this clone: Other DNA sequences of this sample code for an identical CDR3. This rearrangement joins TRBV7-2 to TRBJ1-1; D call uncertain. This CDR3 has 11 amino acids. V lost 9 bases and J lost 3, with 8 bases in between. Per the germline V gene, CDR1 is SGHTA and CDR2 is FQGNSA. CDR3 coding DNA: TGTGCCAGTAGCCCATACACTGAAGCTTTCTTT. Its protein product is CASSPYTEAFF.

This rearrangement joins TRBV7-2 to TRBJ2-7, with 12 bases that match TRBD2. Looked up from germline, CDR1 is SGHTA and CDR2 is FQGNSA. V lost 4 bases, J lost 1 base, and 2 bases stayed unmatched. This CDR3 has 15 amino acids. The CDR3 loop is CASSSGLAGSYEQYF. In DNA, the CDR3 is TGTGCCAGCAGCTCGGGACTAGCGGGTTCCTACGAGCAGTACTTC.

This clone has a handful of counts. V is TRBV7-8 and J is TRBJ2-3; TRBD2 might be the D (6 bases). Per germline, CDR1 SGHVS and CDR2 FQNEAQ. Trimming pared 4 bases from V and 1 base from J, leaving 12 bases between. This CDR3 comprises 15 residues. DNA of the CDR3: TGTGCCAGCAGCTATAGGAGGGGCCGCACAGATACGCAGTATTTT. It translates to CASSYRRGRTDTQYF.

V is TRBV7-8 and J is TRBJ2-5, with 8 bases matching TRBD2. The DNA end is a closer match to TRBJ2-7, so the J assignment may be wrong. Germline CDR1 SGHVS, CDR2 FQNEAQ. The CDR3 loop spans 14 amino acids. In DNA, the CDR3 is TGTGCCAGCAGCTTAGTAGGACTAGCATCCGAGCAGTACTTC. It is translated as CASSLVGLASEQYF.

V and J are TRBV7-3 and TRBJ2-2, with D perhaps matching TRBD1 (6 bases). Trimming stripped 5 bases from V and 8 bases from J, with 12 bases between. This CDR3 contains 13 residues. CDR1 SGHTA and CDR2 FQGTGA come from the germline V gene. CDR3 sequence (DNA): TGTGCCAGCAGCCAGGGACACCCTGGGGAGCTGTTTTTT. Protein: CASSQGHPGELFF.

V and J are TRBV19 and TRBJ1-1; 7 positions agree with TRBD1. Trimming cost V 11 bases and J 4 bases; bases outside gene matches: 10. The CDR3 loop spans 13 amino acids. CDR1 and CDR2 from the germline V gene are LNHDA and SQIVND (reference sequence). CDR3 amino acids: CAGDSRSCTEAFF. DNA for the CDR3: TGTGCCGGGGACAGTAGGTCGTGCACTGAAGCTTTCTTT.

This clone was observed a handful of times. The rearrangement joins TRBV4-3 to TRBJ2-6; 9 positions match TRBD1. The CDR3 consists of 19 residues. Trimming at V came to 0 bases and at J to 1 base, leaving 7 bases not matched to a gene. Per the germline V gene, CDR1 is LGHNA and CDR2 is YSLEER. CDR3 sequence reads: CASSQDPGQGTSGANVLTF. The CDR3 nucleotides read TGCGCCAGCAGCCAAGATCCGGGACAGGGAACATCTGGGGCCAACGTCCTGACTTTC.

This clone was counted once. This rearrangement joins TRBV19 to TRBJ1-1, with 11 bases that match TRBD1. Germline V lookup: CDR1 LNHDA, CDR2 SQIVND (reference sequence). The CDR3 is 15 amino acids. J lost 5 bases, V lost 4 bases, and 6 bases had no gene match. The CDR3 DNA follows: TGTGCCAGTAGTAGCCCCGGGACAGGGGGAACTGAAGCTTTCTTT. It translates to CASSSPGTGGTEAFF.

The V gene is TRBV6-5, the J gene TRBJ1-1, with 9 bases identical to TRBD1. V lost 4 bases to trimming and J lost 1 base; unmatched junction nucleotides: 4. The CDR3 spans 15 residues. Germline V gene lookup returns CDR1 MNHEY and CDR2 SVGAGI. This CDR3 reads CASSFETGGNTEAFF. CDR3 in DNA: TGTGCCAGCAGTTTCGAGACAGGGGGGAACACTGAAGCTTTCTTT.

The chain uses TRBV5-4 and TRBJ2-5; 10 nucleotides align to TRBD2. CDR3 length equals 15 residues. V shed 2 bases, J shed 5 bases, and the junction held 6 bases outside the gene matches. Germline V CDR1 and CDR2: SGHNT, YYREEE (reference sequence). For the CDR3, the DNA is TGTGCCAGCAGCTTACAGCGGGGGGGCAGGGAGACCCAGTACTTC. Its translation is CASSLQRGGRETQYF.

The rearrangement joins TRBV5-4 to TRBJ1-2; D gene uncertain. V lost 4 bases to trimming and J lost 3 bases, with 10 bases between them. Per germline, CDR1 SGHNT and CDR2 YYREEE (reference sequence). This CDR3 is 13 amino acids long. CDR3 amino acids: CASSVGADYGYTF. The CDR3 DNA reads TGTGCCAGCAGCGTCGGAGCGGACTATGGCTACACCTTC.

J is TRBJ1-6 and V is TRBV2, with TRBD1 matching 9 bases. This CDR3 comprises 15 residues. V lost 6 bases, J lost 7 bases, and 7 bases stayed unmatched. CDR1 is SNHLY and CDR2 is FYNNEI in the germline V gene. CDR3 residues: CASRAQTGGNSPLHF. CDR3 bases: TGTGCCAGCAGGGCTCAGACAGGGGGGAATTCACCCCTCCACTTT.

The V call is TRBV7-9, the J call TRBJ1-6, with D unresolved. Germline V gene data show CDR1 as SEHNR and CDR2 as FQNEAQ (reference sequence). V gave up 1 base and J gave up 14 bases, with 21 bases separating them. The CDR3 has 16 residues. The CDR3 here is CASSLEEGRAGLTLHF. In DNA, the CDR3 is TGTGCCAGCAGCTTAGAAGAGGGCCGCGCGGGTCTCACCCTCCACTTT. Looking up the rest from reference TRBV7-9 and TRBJ1-6 gives the full variable domain: DTGVSQNPRHKITKRGQNVTFRCDPISEHNRLYWYRQTLGQGPEFLTYFQNEAQLEKSRLLSDRFSAERPKGSFSTLEIQRTEQGDSAMYLCASSLEEGRAGLTLHFGNGTRLTVT.

V is TRBV15 and J is TRBJ1-3; the match to TRBD1 covers 7 bases. The CDR3 has 15 residues. The V and J ends lost 4 bases and 0 bases, in that order; junction bases with no gene match: 3. The germline V gene encodes CDR1 LNHNV and CDR2 YYDKDF (reference sequence). The CDR3 DNA sequence: TGTGCCACCAGCAACGACAGGGCCTCTGGAAACACCATATATTTT. Encoded protein: CATSNDRASGNTIYF.

With regard to this clone: The junction shows a germline mismatch at one end, possibly a read error. This rearrangement joins TRBV28 to TRBJ2-7; 15 positions match TRBD2. From germline, CDR1 is MDHEN and CDR2 SYDVKM. This CDR3 has 15 amino acids. CDR3 DNA: TGTGCCAGCAGTTTGGAGGGACTAGCGGGAGGCCGGCTGCACTTC. It yields the protein CASSLEGLAGGRLHF.

The chain uses TRBV2 and TRBJ2-1; TRBD1 matches 7 bases. Germline trimming cut 1 base from V and 10 bases from J; bases unmatched to any gene: 4. This CDR3 spans 13 amino acids. CDR1 is SNHLY and CDR2 is FYNNEI in the germline V gene. Here the CDR3 reads CASSEEGDSEQFF. DNA of the CDR3: TGTGCCAGCAGTGAAGAGGGGGACAGCGAGCAGTTCTTC.

The chain joins TRBV7-8 to TRBJ2-3; 10 nucleotides match TRBD2. The CDR3 extends over 17 amino acids. Germline V lookup: CDR1 SGHVS, CDR2 FQNEAQ. The J segment lost 4 bases and the V segment lost 8 bases, leaving 15 bases of the junction unmatched. The CDR3 spells CASALRWTSGNADTQYF. In DNA, the CDR3 is TGTGCCAGCGCGCTTAGATGGACTAGCGGCAACGCAGATACGCAGTATTTT.